The 27 T cell receptor beta chains listed next were all sequenced from one sample in a study of cytomegalovirus exposure and HLA in healthy donors. The primer mix had 60 Vbeta and 13 Jbeta primers. Method: immunoSEQ multiplex PCR; TCRdb's copy keeps in-frame clones and lacks some. The sample includes approximately 190,000 clones, 80% of them seen just once. The sample taken for sequencing was PBMCs. All receptors come from a man in his forties in good health and CMV-seropositive.

CDR3 residues: CSVAQLAPGGVKNIQYF. The CDR3 region has the DNA TGCAGCGTTGCCCAACTGGCCCCCGGGGGGGTAAAAAACATTCAGTACTTC. The gene calls are TRBV29-1 and TRBJ2-4, with 8 bases aligning to TRBD2. Germline assignment: CDR1 SQVTM and CDR2 ANQGSEA. J gave up 4 bases and V 4 bases, and 15 bases lay outside the gene matches. The CDR3 runs to 17 residues.

The chain is built from TRBV5-1 and TRBJ2-7, with D possibly TRBD1 on 6 matching bases. Germline V gene sequence: CDR1 SGHRS, CDR2 YFSETQ. This CDR3 comprises 13 residues. Deletions cut 5 bases from V and 1 base from J, with 10 bases between. CDR3 sequence: CASSQGPSYEQYF. In nucleotides, the CDR3 is TGCGCCAGCAGTCAGGGGCCTTCCTACGAGCAGTACTTC.

CDR3 amino acids: CASSLRQGDGYTF. The CDR3 DNA reads as TGCGCCAGCAGCTTGCGACAGGGAGATGGCTACACCTTC. The chain uses TRBV5-1 and TRBJ1-2, with 7 bases lining up with TRBD1. V gave up 1 base and J gave up 6 bases; unmatched junction bases: 3. This CDR3 has 13 residues. Germline-derived CDR1 and CDR2 are SGHRS and YFSETQ.

The chain recombines TRBV28 with TRBJ1-1; D remains unclear. Deletions cut 3 bases from V and 4 bases from J, with 3 bases between. The CDR3 contains 11 residues. Germline CDR1 is MDHEN and CDR2 is SYDVKM. Here the CDR3 DNA reads TGTGCCAGCAGTTTGAGCACTGAAGCTTTCTTT. It encodes CASSLSTEAFF.

The genes are TRBV7-8 and TRBJ2-7; 7 bases are shared with TRBD1. In germline, CDR1 is SGHVS, CDR2 FQNEAQ. This CDR3 has 14 residues. Unmatched junction bases numbered 7, after V lost 5 bases and J lost 3 bases. The CDR3 loop is CASSIEQGYYEQYF. As DNA, the CDR3 is TGTGCCAGCAGCATAGAACAGGGGTACTACGAGCAGTACTTC.

The V and J genes are TRBV4-2 and TRBJ2-3, with D possibly matching TRBD1 (5 bases). V gave up 0 bases and J gave up 5 bases, with 15 bases separating them. Germline CDR1 LGHNA, CDR2 YNFKEQ. CDR3 length: 16 amino acids. CDR3 in DNA: TGTGCCAGCAGCCAAGAGGGCGCAGGGCCCGTAGATACGCAGTATTTT. It yields the protein CASSQEGAGPVDTQYF.

The chain employs TRBV27 and TRBJ2-2; TRBD1 aligns across 9 bases. Unmatched junction bases numbered 9, after V lost 3 bases and J lost 7 bases. Germline V lookup: CDR1 MNHEY, CDR2 SMNVEV (reference sequence). The CDR3 is 16 residues long. In nucleotides, the CDR3 is TGTGCCAGCAGTTTGTTTCGCAGGACAGGGGACGGGGAGCTGTTTTTT. Translation gives CASSLFRRTGDGELFF.

The chain couples TRBV9 to TRBJ2-3; the D gene is possibly TRBD2 (6 bases). V was shortened by 1 base and J by 0 bases, with 12 bases between the two germline ends. Germline-derived CDR1 and CDR2 are SGDLS and YYNGEE. The CDR3 is 16 amino acids. The CDR3 DNA follows: TGTGCCAGCAGCGTAATCGGCGGGGTGAGCACAGATACGCAGTATTTT. Its translation is CASSVIGGVSTDTQYF.

This clone was seen only once. J is TRBJ2-7 and V is TRBV6-1; 10 nucleotides line up with TRBD1. Germline trimming cut 8 bases from V and 5 bases from J; bases unmatched to any gene: 9. The V gene's germline CDR1 is MNHNS and CDR2 SASEGT. The CDR3 has 14 amino acids. CDR3 sequence reads: CASGSGTGVHEQYF. DNA for the CDR3: TGTGCCAGCGGCTCCGGGACAGGGGTCCACGAGCAGTACTTC.

V and J are TRBV28 and TRBJ1-1; TRBD1 matches at 7 bases. Germline CDR1 is MDHEN and CDR2 is SYDVKM. Germline trimming cut 2 bases from V and 3 bases from J; bases unmatched to any gene: 9. The CDR3 is 16 residues long. The CDR3 DNA follows: TGTGCCAGCAGTTTAATGACAGGGCTTGCGGACACTGAAGCTTTCTTT. Translated: CASSLMTGLADTEAFF. The variable domain in full, completed from reference TRBV28 and TRBJ1-1, reads DVKVTQSSRYLVKRTGEKVFLECVQDMDHENMFWYRQDPGLGLRLIYFSYDVKMKEKGDIPEGYSVSREKKERFSLILESASTNQTSMYLCASSLMTGLADTEAFFGQGTRLTVV.

This chain connects TRBV5-8 to TRBJ1-2; D is unclear. This CDR3 comprises 13 residues. Looked up from germline, CDR1 is SGHTS and CDR2 is YDEGEE. The ends were cut back, 1 base at V and 2 bases at J, with 6 bases in the middle. CDR3 loop: CASSLRGNYGYTF. DNA for the CDR3: TGTGCCAGCAGCTTGCGGGGAAACTATGGCTACACCTTC.

V and J are TRBV6-5 and TRBJ2-7; tentatively, D is TRBD2 (6 bases). Germline-derived CDR1 and CDR2 are MNHEY and SVGAGI. CDR3 length: 12 residues. With 7 bases removed from V and 5 bases from J, the gap between germline ends came to 12 bases. The CDR3 region has the DNA TGTGCCAGCAAGCTGGGAGGAGACGAGCAGTACTTC. Its translation: CASKLGGDEQYF.

CDR3 nucleotide sequence: TGTGCCAGCAGTTTATCAGTACCTGAAGCTTTCTTT. Translating gives CASSLSVPEAFF. The chain couples TRBV28 to TRBJ1-1; D ambiguous. Germline V gene sequence: CDR1 MDHEN, CDR2 SYDVKM. The V gene lost 1 base and the J gene lost 6 bases, with 6 bases spanning the gap. This CDR3 is 12 amino acids long.

This chain uses TRBV7-2 with TRBJ2-5; 8 bases map to TRBD1. The better agreement between TRBJ2-7 and the DNA end casts doubt on the J call. The length of the CDR3 is 14 residues. In germline, CDR1 is SGHTA, CDR2 FQGNSA. The CDR3 coding sequence is TGTGCCAGCAGCCCGGCCGGGACAGGCTACGAGCAGTACTTC. Its translation is CASSPAGTGYEQYF.

V is TRBV30 and J is TRBJ2-1; perhaps TRBD2 as D (7 bases). V dropped 1 base and J dropped 0 bases, with 22 bases sitting between them. The CDR3 consists of 19 residues. Germline V gene data show CDR1 as GTSNPN and CDR2 as SVGIG (reference sequence). This CDR3 is CAWSGGPRGGIYSYNEQFF. The CDR3 DNA reads TGTGCCTGGAGTGGAGGTCCGAGGGGGGGGATTTACTCCTACAATGAGCAGTTCTTC.

V and J are TRBV5-4 and TRBJ2-7; no firm D call. Germline assignment: CDR1 SGHNT and CDR2 YYREEE (reference sequence). CDR3 length: 14 amino acids. V shed 0 bases and J shed 6 bases, with 13 bases lying between them. DNA for the CDR3: TGTGCCAGCAGCTTGGGTCCCACTAAGAGCGAGCAGTACTTC. It encodes CASSLGPTKSEQYF.

The CDR3 DNA sequence: TGCGCCAGCAGCCCAGGGCCCTCGCCGGCAGATACGCAGTATTTT. Amino acids: CASSPGPSPADTQYF. This rearrangement joins TRBV4-1 to TRBJ2-3; D is possibly TRBD1 (5 bases). The CDR3 consists of 15 residues. Looked up from germline, CDR1 is MGHRA and CDR2 is YSYEKL. V was clipped by 4 bases and J by 4 bases, with 15 bases between them.

The chain is built from TRBV19 and TRBJ1-5, with 10 bases lining up with TRBD1. V shed 5 bases and J 4 bases; nucleotides not matched to a gene: 8. The CDR3 spans 16 residues. Germline V gene data show CDR1 as LNHDA and CDR2 as SQIVND (reference sequence). The CDR3, as DNA: TGTGCCAGTAGTGCCTACGACAGGGGGCAGAATCAGCCCCAGCATTTT. The encoded protein is CASSAYDRGQNQPQHF.

This clone was detected only once. The V call is TRBV5-4, the J call TRBJ2-1, with 12 bases that match TRBD2. CDR1 and CDR2 from the germline V gene are SGHNT and YYREEE (reference sequence). This CDR3 region has 18 residues. Losses at the gene ends were 2 bases for V and 0 bases for J; bases not matched to a gene: 6. This CDR3 is CASSFGLAGQSSYNEQFF. The CDR3 nucleotides are TGTGCCAGCAGCTTTGGACTAGCGGGGCAGAGCTCCTACAATGAGCAGTTCTTC.

The chain has TRBV7-2 and TRBJ2-7, with D possibly TRBD2 on 5 matching bases. V was cut by 4 bases and J by 7 bases, with 14 bases left in between. The CDR3 is 13 residues long. The germline gives CDR1 SGHTA, CDR2 FQGNSA. The CDR3 protein is CASSSLGLEEQYF. The CDR3 region has the DNA TGTGCCAGCAGCTCCCTTGGACTGGAAGAGCAGTACTTC.

The V gene is TRBV5-1, the J gene TRBJ2-3, with no clear D. The CDR3 totals 14 residues. V was cut by 2 bases and J by 6 bases, with 13 bases left in between. Germline assignment: CDR1 SGHRS and CDR2 YFSETQ. CDR3 loop: CASSFPQEPDTQYF. The CDR3 DNA sequence: TGCGCCAGCAGCTTCCCTCAAGAGCCGGATACGCAGTATTTT.

This clone occurred once. CDR3 DNA sequence: TGTGCCAGTAGTTCCGAGTTTGGCTACACCTTC. Its protein product is CASSSEFGYTF. The rearrangement links TRBV19 to TRBJ1-2; D ambiguous. Germline assignment: CDR1 LNHDA and CDR2 SQIVND (reference sequence). Trimming removed 5 bases from V and 7 bases from J, with 8 bases in between. The CDR3 consists of 11 residues.

To note about this clone: Within the sample, other DNA sequences also encode this same CDR3. The chain carries TRBV19 and TRBJ1-1; no clear D. The germline CDR1 and CDR2 sequences are LNHDA and SQIVND (reference sequence). CDR3 length: 13 residues. V dropped 0 bases and J dropped 6 bases, with 8 bases sitting between them. The CDR3 region has the DNA TGTGCCAGTAGTATAGATCCGAGAGCTGAAGCTTTCTTT. Amino acid sequence: CASSIDPRAEAFF. Looking up the rest from reference TRBV19 and TRBJ1-1 gives the full variable domain: DGGITQSPKYLFRKEGQNVTLSCEQNLNHDAMYWYRQDPGQGLRLIYYSQIVNDFQKGDIAEGYSVSREKKESFPLTVTSAQKNPTAFYLCASSIDPRAEAFFGQGTRLTVV.

The rearrangement joins TRBV4-1 to TRBJ2-7, with D hard to call. Germline lookup yields CDR1 MGHRA and CDR2 YSYEKL. The V end was cut by 1 base, the J end by 4 bases, with 17 bases between. The CDR3 runs to 16 residues. The CDR3 protein is CASSQVFSVIDYEQYF. CDR3 nucleotides: TGCGCCAGCAGCCAAGTCTTTTCCGTGATAGATTACGAGCAGTACTTC.

V and J are TRBV2 and TRBJ2-1; D unclear. V lost 4 bases to trimming and J lost 0 bases, with 13 bases between them. The CDR3 totals 16 residues. Germline assignment: CDR1 SNHLY and CDR2 FYNNEI. In DNA, the CDR3 is TGTGCCAGCAGTGCGACTTCCCCGAGCTCCTACAATGAGCAGTTCTTC. It specifies CASSATSPSSYNEQFF.

The V and J genes are TRBV7-3 and TRBJ2-2, with a weak D call TRBD1 (5 bases). Germline V CDR1 and CDR2: SGHTA, FQGTGA. Between the trimmed V and J ends, which lost 2 bases and 1 base, there was a span of 5 bases. The CDR3 spans 14 residues. This chain's CDR3 is CASSLGQNTGELFF. The CDR3 DNA follows: TGTGCCAGCAGCTTAGGACAGAACACCGGGGAGCTGTTTTTT.

CDR3 residues: CASSPAGGYGYTF. CDR3 coding DNA: TGTGCCAGCAGCCCCGCCGGGGGCTATGGCTACACCTTC. The chain links TRBV7-9 to TRBJ1-2; TRBD1 is a possible D gene (5 bases). The germline CDR1 and CDR2 sequences are SEHNR and FQNEAQ (reference sequence). Trimming stripped 5 bases from V and 4 bases from J, with 11 bases between. This CDR3 has 13 amino acids. The complete variable domain, with remaining parts taken from reference TRBV7-9 and TRBJ1-2, reads DTGVSQNPRHKITKRGQNVTFRCDPISEHNRLYWYRQTLGQGPEFLTYFQNEAQLEKSRLLSDRFSAERPKGSFSTLEIQRTEQGDSAMYLCASSPAGGYGYTFGSGTRLTVV.